The present T cell receptor (beta chain) was sequenced within a study of blood T cell repertoires in COVID-19. The overall study: COVID-19 samples collected from the United States, Italy and Spain covered acute and convalescent phases. From T cells, B-cell-depleted T cells, or PBMCs came the material, which was cDNA or gDNA.

How the authors handled the data: Amplification from reference gene primers served as the basis for estimated nucleated cell counts. TCRdb keeps only in-frame clones here, not all; method: immunoSEQ multiplex PCR. Clone size and the V and J calls come from that table; the DNA yielded D and trimming. This sample has about 150,000 clones; about four fifths occur once, and the top ten carry about 8.9%. Germline assignment: CDR1 SGHRS and CDR2 YFSETQ. With V trimmed by 1 base and J by 4 bases, 4 bases remained unmatched. The CDR3 is 14 residues long. Sequencing was done on a sample of peripheral blood. This receptor was obtained from a man aged 25 to 45 with COVID-19, enrolled during active disease. This chain connects TRBV5-1 to TRBJ1-2; TRBD1 agrees at 7 bases. The CDR3 loop reads CASSLNRGVYGYTF. CDR3 DNA: TGCGCCAGCAGCTTGAACAGGGGCGTCTATGGCTACACCTTC.